The 16 T cell receptor beta chains in this list originate from one sample, sequenced in a study of shared clonotypes between healthy human individuals (dated by TCRdb to about 2020). The library was produced with the immunoSEQ multiplex PCR assay. TCRdb took this table from immuneACCESS and kept in-frame rearrangements with V and J called. Such tables lack part of the clones; where checked against another copy, unresolved V genes explain under half of the gap, and the rest is unexplained. This sample gives about 2.1 million clones in total; approximately 94% of them show up just once. Around 1.7% of the sample lies in the top ten. CD8 naive samples were obtained by positive selection for CCR7 among CD45RO-negative cells, yielding a CD45RA+CCR7+ population from which TemRA cells were excluded. Sequencing was performed on naive CD8+ T cells from PBMCs. The cell subset or site label, as the study defines it: CD45RA+CCR7+. The receptors derive from a man aged 18 to 30 in good health. Some clones in this sample may be carry-over from other donors' samples.

This chain links TRBV19 with TRBJ1-5; 7 bases are a match to TRBD1. The CDR3 has 16 amino acids. J was trimmed by 3 bases and V by 5 bases; bases with no gene match: 10. From germline, CDR1 is LNHDA and CDR2 SQIVND (reference sequence). The CDR3 sequence: CASSPTDRDLNQPQHF. The CDR3 DNA follows: TGTGCCAGTAGTCCAACTGACAGGGACCTCAATCAGCCCCAGCATTTT. Full variable domain (missing parts from reference TRBV19 and TRBJ1-5): DGGITQSPKYLFRKEGQNVTLSCEQNLNHDAMYWYRQDPGQGLRLIYYSQIVNDFQKGDIAEGYSVSREKKESFPLTVTSAQKNPTAFYLCASSPTDRDLNQPQHFGDGTRLSIL.

The genes are TRBV4-2 and TRBJ2-7, with TRBD2 identical over 9 bases. The CDR3 is 14 amino acids. V trimming: 4 bases; J trimming: 5 bases; junction bases outside the gene matches: 6. Germline loops: CDR1 LGHNA, CDR2 YNFKEQ. As DNA, the CDR3 is TGTGCCAGCAGCCCAAGCGGGAGGAAGGACGAGCAGTACTTC. This encodes CASSPSGRKDEQYF.

The chain is built from TRBV10-3 and TRBJ2-7; TRBD2 matches at 8 bases. Germline V gives CDR1 ENHRY, CDR2 SYGVKD. The CDR3 runs 15 residues. V lost 10 bases and J lost 0; bases outside the gene matches: 11. The CDR3 region is CATTRGGETSYEQYF. CDR3 nucleotides: TGTGCCACCACCCGGGGGGGCGAAACCTCCTACGAGCAGTACTTC.

With regard to this clone: This same CDR3 is encoded by further DNA sequences in the sample. V gene TRBV27 combines with J gene TRBJ2-1; D is perhaps TRBD1 (6 bases). Trimming took 6 bases from V and 0 from J, leaving 12 bases between them. Per germline, CDR1 MNHEY and CDR2 SMNVEV (reference sequence). The CDR3 totals 15 residues. The DNA of the CDR3 is TGTGCCAGCAGCTTCGGACAGACCTCCTACAATGAGCAGTTCTTC. Its translation is CASSFGQTSYNEQFF.

V usage is TRBV7-9 and J usage is TRBJ2-1, with TRBD1 matching over 7 bases. V lost 1 base and J lost 3; bases outside the gene matches: 3. The CDR3 covers 15 residues. From germline, CDR1 is SEHNR and CDR2 FQNEAQ (reference sequence). The CDR3 nucleotides are TGTGCCAGCAGCTTAGATCAGGGGGACTACAATGAGCAGTTCTTC. Translating it yields CASSLDQGDYNEQFF.

The chain employs TRBV2 and TRBJ2-5; unclear D gene. The CDR3 loop spans 15 amino acids. V lost 4 bases, J lost 5 bases, and 17 bases lay in between. Looked up from germline, CDR1 is SNHLY and CDR2 is FYNNEI. CDR3 coding DNA: TGTGCCAGCAGTGCCGACGTTAGTACGTGGGAGACCCAGTACTTC. It codes for CASSADVSTWETQYF.

The genes are TRBV15 and TRBJ2-3; D not resolved. Germline V gene sequence: CDR1 LNHNV, CDR2 YYDKDF (reference sequence). With 0 bases removed from V and 0 bases from J, the gap between germline ends came to 10 bases. This CDR3 has 16 residues. CDR3 residues: CATSRDLARSTDTQYF. The CDR3 nucleotides read TGTGCCACCAGCAGAGATTTGGCCAGGAGCACAGATACGCAGTATTTT. Variable domain in full (rest from reference TRBV15 and TRBJ2-3): DAMVIQNPRYQVTQFGKPVTLSCSQTLNHNVMYWYQQKSSQAPKLLFHYYDKDFNNEADTPDNFQSRRPNTSFCFLDIRSPGLGDTAMYLCATSRDLARSTDTQYFGPGTRLTVL.

This clone came up once. CDR3 coding DNA: TGTGCCAGCAGCGTCACCGGGACAGCTGCCTACGAGCAGTACTTC. It is translated as CASSVTGTAAYEQYF. J is TRBJ2-7 and V is TRBV9, with TRBD1 matching 7 bases. This CDR3 has 15 amino acids. Looked up from germline, CDR1 is SGDLS and CDR2 is YYNGEE. V was pared by 2 bases and J by 2 bases, with 7 bases of the junction left unmatched.

This clone has just one count. The chain has TRBV19 and TRBJ1-3; TRBD1 might be the D (5 bases). The CDR3 consists of 18 residues. V lost 1 base to trimming and J lost 3 bases, with 19 bases between them. Germline CDR1 LNHDA, CDR2 SQIVND (reference sequence). This chain's CDR3 is CASSIGAPVGVLGNTIYF. For the CDR3, the DNA is TGTGCCAGTAGTATAGGGGCCCCCGTGGGGGTACTTGGAAACACCATATATTTT.

The CDR3 is CASSVGPGRSNTEAFF. Here the CDR3 DNA reads TGTGCCAGCAGCGTAGGGCCAGGGAGGTCGAACACTGAAGCTTTCTTT. The rearrangement joins TRBV9 to TRBJ1-1; D possibly corresponds to TRBD1 (5 bases). Germline CDR1 and CDR2: SGDLS and YYNGEE. V was trimmed by 0 bases and J by 1 base, leaving 13 bases between them. The CDR3 runs to 16 residues.

The chain employs TRBV5-1 and TRBJ2-1; 7 bases line up with TRBD1. Trimming removed 1 base from V and 1 base from J; junction bases left unmatched: 8. The V gene's germline CDR1 is SGHRS and CDR2 YFSETQ. There are 17 residues in the CDR3. CDR3 coding DNA: TGCGCCAGCAGCTTGCCTACAGGGGCCACATCCTACAATGAGCAGTTCTTC. The encoded protein is CASSLPTGATSYNEQFF.

The V call is TRBV18, the J call TRBJ2-1; 8 bases align to TRBD2. The CDR3 consists of 16 residues. Germline CDR1 and CDR2: KGHSH and LQKENI. V shed 6 bases and J 4 bases; nucleotides not matched to a gene: 11. The CDR3 is CASSLTSGKTYNEQFF. CDR3 bases: TGTGCCAGCTCTTTAACTAGCGGAAAAACTTACAATGAGCAGTTCTTC.

V and J are TRBV10-1 and TRBJ2-2; the match to TRBD2 covers 8 bases. The germline CDR1 and CDR2 sequences are WNHNN and SYGVQD (reference sequence). With 3 bases clipped from V and 1 base from J, the junction kept 7 bases outside the gene matches. The CDR3 loop spans 17 amino acids. The CDR3 bases are TGCGCCAGCAGTGACGCGGGGGGCCTCTTGAACACCGGGGAGCTGTTTTTT. Its protein product is CASSDAGGLLNTGELFF.

This clone was recorded a few times. The chain carries TRBV19 and TRBJ1-1; D gene unclear. V gave up 2 bases and J gave up 4 bases, with 14 bases separating them. Germline V lookup: CDR1 LNHDA, CDR2 SQIVND (reference sequence). CDR3 length: 15 amino acids. CDR3 region: CASSIFDGGSTEAFF. The CDR3 nucleotides read TGTGCCAGTAGTATATTCGACGGAGGAAGCACTGAAGCTTTCTTT.

The chain couples TRBV5-4 to TRBJ2-7, with D tentatively TRBD1 (6 bases). This CDR3 contains 15 residues. The germline gives CDR1 SGHNT, CDR2 YYREEE (reference sequence). Trimming took off 5 bases at V and 2 bases at J, with 17 bases between the two ends. The CDR3 DNA sequence: TGTGCCAGCAGTCTAGGACAGAAGCCTACCTACGAGCAGTACTTC. It translates to CASSLGQKPTYEQYF.

The rearrangement uses TRBV5-4 and TRBJ2-3; tentatively, D is TRBD2 (7 bases). The germline V and J ends were trimmed by 4 bases and 0 bases, with 21 bases remaining between them. This CDR3 has 18 residues. Per the germline V gene, CDR1 is SGHNT and CDR2 is YYREEE (reference sequence). The CDR3 sequence is CASSPPVGKGGSTDTQYF. The CDR3 DNA reads TGTGCCAGCAGCCCACCCGTTGGGAAGGGGGGGAGCACAGATACGCAGTATTTT.